This T cell receptor (beta chain) came from a study of long-term antiretroviral therapy in people with HIV. Investigators performed immunoSEQ version v3.0 at survey level. The assay was immunoSEQ multiplex PCR, and TCRdb's table has in-frame clones only and misses some. The profile covers fewer than 20,000 clones, with about four fifths appearing a single time and roughly 15% taken by the ten largest. The length of the CDR3 is 15 residues. Losses at the gene ends were 1 base for V and 0 bases for J; bases not matched to a gene: 2. The germline V gene encodes CDR1 GTSNPN and CDR2 SVGIG (reference sequence).

Sequences were derived from unsorted PBMCs, sampled 0.3 years after starting antiretroviral therapy. J is TRBJ2-5 and V is TRBV30; 10 bases align to TRBD1. The clonotype originates from a woman aged 45-60 years with HIV. Written as DNA, the CDR3 is TGTGCCTGGAGTGGGGGACAGGGGTACCAAGAGACCCAGTACTTC. The encoded protein is CAWSGGQGYQETQYF.